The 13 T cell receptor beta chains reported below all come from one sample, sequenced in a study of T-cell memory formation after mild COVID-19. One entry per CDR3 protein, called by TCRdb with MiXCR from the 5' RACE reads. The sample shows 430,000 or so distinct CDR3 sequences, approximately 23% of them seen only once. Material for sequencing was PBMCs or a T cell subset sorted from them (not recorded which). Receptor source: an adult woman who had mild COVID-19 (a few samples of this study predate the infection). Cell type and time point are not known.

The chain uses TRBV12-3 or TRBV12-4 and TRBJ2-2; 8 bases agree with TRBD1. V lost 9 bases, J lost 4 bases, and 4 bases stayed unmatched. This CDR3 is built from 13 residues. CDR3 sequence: CASDRGATGELFF. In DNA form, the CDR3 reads TGTGCCAGTGACAGGGGAGCCACCGGGGAGCTGTTTTTT.

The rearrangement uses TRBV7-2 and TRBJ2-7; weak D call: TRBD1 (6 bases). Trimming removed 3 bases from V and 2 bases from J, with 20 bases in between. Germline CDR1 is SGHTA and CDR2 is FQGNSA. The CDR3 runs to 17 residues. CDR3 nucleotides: TGTGCCAGCAGCTTCGCCGCTTCCGGGACACCCGCCTACGAGCAGTACTTC. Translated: CASSFAASGTPAYEQYF.

The CDR3 region is CSARSAEGSYEQYF. The CDR3 bases are TGCAGTGCTAGATCGGCGGAGGGCTCCTACGAGCAGTACTTC. The chain couples TRBV20-1 to TRBJ2-7, with D tentatively TRBD2 (6 bases). Trimming removed 2 bases at V and 0 bases at J, with 11 bases between. This CDR3 is built from 14 residues. Germline-derived CDR1 and CDR2 are DFQATT and SNEGSKA (reference sequence).

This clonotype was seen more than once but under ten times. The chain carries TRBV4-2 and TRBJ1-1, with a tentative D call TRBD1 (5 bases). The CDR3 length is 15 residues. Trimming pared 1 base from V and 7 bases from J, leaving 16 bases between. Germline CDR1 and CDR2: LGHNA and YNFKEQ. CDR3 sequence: CASSQGGGDSIEAFF. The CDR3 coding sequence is TGTGCCAGCAGCCAAGGGGGGGGAGACAGTATTGAAGCTTTCTTT.

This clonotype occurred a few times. CDR3 nucleotides: TGCGCAGTCGGTTCGAACACTGAAGCTTTCTTT. Its protein is CAVGSNTEAFF. The gene calls are TRBV10-2 and TRBJ1-1; unclear D gene. The CDR3 loop spans 11 amino acids. In germline, CDR1 is WSHSY, CDR2 SAAADI.

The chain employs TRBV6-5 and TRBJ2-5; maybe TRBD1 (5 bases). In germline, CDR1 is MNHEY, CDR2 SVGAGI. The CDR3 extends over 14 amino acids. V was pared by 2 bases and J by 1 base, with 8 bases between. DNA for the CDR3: TGTGCCAGCAGTTACGGGGCAGCCCAAGAGACCCAGTACTTC. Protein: CASSYGAAQETQYF.

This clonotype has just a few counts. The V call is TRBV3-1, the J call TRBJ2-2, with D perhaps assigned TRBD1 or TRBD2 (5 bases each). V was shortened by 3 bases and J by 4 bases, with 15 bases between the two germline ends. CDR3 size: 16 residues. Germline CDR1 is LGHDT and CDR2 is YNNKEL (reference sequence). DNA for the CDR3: TGTGCCAGCAGCCAGAGGGGCCTCGTGGGCACCGGGGAGCTGTTTTTT. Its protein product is CASSQRGLVGTGELFF.

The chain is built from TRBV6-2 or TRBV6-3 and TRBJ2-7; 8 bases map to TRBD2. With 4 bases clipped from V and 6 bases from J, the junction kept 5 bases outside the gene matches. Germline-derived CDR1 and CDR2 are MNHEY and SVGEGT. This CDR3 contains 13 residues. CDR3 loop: CASSWTSPLEQYF. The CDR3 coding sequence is TGTGCCAGCAGTTGGACTAGCCCCCTCGAGCAGTACTTC.

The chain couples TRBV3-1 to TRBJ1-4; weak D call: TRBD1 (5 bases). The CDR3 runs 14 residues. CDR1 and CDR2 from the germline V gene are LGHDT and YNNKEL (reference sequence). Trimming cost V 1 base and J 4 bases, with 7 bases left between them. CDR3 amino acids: CASSQVGGNEKLFF. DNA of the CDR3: TGTGCCAGCAGCCAAGTTGGGGGTAATGAAAAACTGTTTTTT.

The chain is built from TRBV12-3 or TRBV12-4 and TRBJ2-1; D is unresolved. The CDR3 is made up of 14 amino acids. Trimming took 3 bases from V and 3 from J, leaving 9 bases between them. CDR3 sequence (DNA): TGTGCCAGCAGTTTGGGCCGTTACTACAATGAGCAGTTCTTC. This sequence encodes CASSLGRYYNEQFF.

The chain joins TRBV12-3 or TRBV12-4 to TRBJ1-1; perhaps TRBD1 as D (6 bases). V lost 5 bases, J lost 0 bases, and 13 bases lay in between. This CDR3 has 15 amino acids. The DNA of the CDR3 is TGTGCCAGCAGTCCCTCGGGACATCTGAACACTGAAGCTTTCTTT. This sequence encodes CASSPSGHLNTEAFF.

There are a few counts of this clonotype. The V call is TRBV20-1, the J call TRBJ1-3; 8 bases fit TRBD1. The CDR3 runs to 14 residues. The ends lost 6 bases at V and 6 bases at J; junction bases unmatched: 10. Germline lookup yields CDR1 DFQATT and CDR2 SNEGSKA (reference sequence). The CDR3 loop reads CSASQGATPNTIYF. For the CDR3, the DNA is TGCAGTGCCAGCCAGGGGGCCACACCAAACACCATATATTTT.

The CDR3 sequence: CSARGTGRVGYEQYF. The CDR3 nucleotides are TGCAGTGCTCGGGGGACAGGGAGGGTAGGGTACGAGCAGTACTTC. The V and J genes are TRBV20-1 and TRBJ2-7; 9 bases are a match to TRBD1. J gave up 4 bases and V 5 bases, and 12 bases lay outside the gene matches. CDR1 and CDR2 from the germline V gene are DFQATT and SNEGSKA (reference sequence). The CDR3 is 15 amino acids.